The table lists the clone carrying this TCR beta chain with a few counts. Its antigen is undetermined. This CDR3 is built from 13 residues. Germline CDR1 reads SGHTA; CDR2 reads FQGNSA. Trimming shortened V by 5 bases and J by 7 bases, and 12 bases separated the two germline ends. Unique molecular identifiers were present in the TCR beta cDNA libraries. Input amounts of roughly 0.9 to 10 million T cells were used. These gave around 500,000 cDNA molecules, so each molecule approximated one T cell. TCRdb reprocessed the PCR reads with MiXCR, giving one entry per CDR3 protein. The repertoire includes roughly 430,000 distinct CDR3 sequences, 30% to 40% of them detected once, and less than 8% sits in the top ten. The source of the sample is a study of post-analysis software for immune sequencing data. In the study overall: The disease courses spanned relapsing-remitting, secondary progressive and progressive-relapsing forms of multiple sclerosis. Study-level points and caveats: Samples made in the same batch grouped tightly together by F measure. Controls' normalized Chao1 diversity significantly exceeded that of multiple sclerosis patients. Patients used about 5 TRBV segments, including TRBV5-6, TRBV5-1 and TRBV20-1, more often than controls.

The sample was blood. The receptor comes from a girl aged 2-15 years with multiple sclerosis. The chain employs TRBV7-2 and TRBJ1-5; D gene unclear. This CDR3 is CASSRGAGQPQHF. The CDR3 DNA follows: TGTGCCAGCAGCCGAGGAGCGGGACAGCCCCAGCATTTT.